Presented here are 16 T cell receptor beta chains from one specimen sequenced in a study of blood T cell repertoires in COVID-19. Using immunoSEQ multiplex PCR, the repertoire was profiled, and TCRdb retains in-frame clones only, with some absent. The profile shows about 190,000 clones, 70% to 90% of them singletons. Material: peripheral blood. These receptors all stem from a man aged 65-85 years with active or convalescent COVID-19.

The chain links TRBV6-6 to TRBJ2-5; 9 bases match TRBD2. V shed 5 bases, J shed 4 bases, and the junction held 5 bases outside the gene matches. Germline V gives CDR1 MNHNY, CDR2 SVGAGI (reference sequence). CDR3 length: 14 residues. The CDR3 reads CASSGSLAGETQYF. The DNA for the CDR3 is TGTGCCAGCAGTGGCTCACTAGCGGGAGAGACCCAGTACTTC.

The DNA for the CDR3 is TGTGCCAGCAGCGTAGGGTCTAGCGGGCAAACAGATACGCAGTATTTT. Translated, it gives CASSVGSSGQTDTQYF. This chain connects TRBV9 to TRBJ2-3; 8 positions match TRBD2. The CDR3 spans 16 residues. Unmatched junction bases numbered 6, after V lost 0 bases and J lost 3 bases. Germline CDR1 SGDLS, CDR2 YYNGEE. Variable domain in full (rest from reference TRBV9 and TRBJ2-3): DSGVTQTPKHLITATGQRVTLRCSPRSGDLSVYWYQQSLDQGLQFLIQYYNGEERAKGNILERFSAQQFPDLHSELNLSSLELGDSALYFCASSVGSSGQTDTQYFGPGTRLTVL.

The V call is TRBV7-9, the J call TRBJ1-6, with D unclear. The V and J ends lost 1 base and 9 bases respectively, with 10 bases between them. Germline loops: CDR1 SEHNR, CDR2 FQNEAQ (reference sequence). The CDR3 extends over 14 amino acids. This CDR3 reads CASSLDLSGSPLHF. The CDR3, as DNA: TGTGCCAGCAGCTTAGACCTATCTGGTTCACCCCTCCACTTT.

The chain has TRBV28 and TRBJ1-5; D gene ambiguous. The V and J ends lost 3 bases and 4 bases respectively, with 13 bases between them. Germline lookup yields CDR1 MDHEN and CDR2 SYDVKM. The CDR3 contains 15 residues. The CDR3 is CASSFTGKTNQPQHF. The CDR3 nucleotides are TGTGCCAGCAGTTTCACGGGGAAAACTAATCAGCCCCAGCATTTT.

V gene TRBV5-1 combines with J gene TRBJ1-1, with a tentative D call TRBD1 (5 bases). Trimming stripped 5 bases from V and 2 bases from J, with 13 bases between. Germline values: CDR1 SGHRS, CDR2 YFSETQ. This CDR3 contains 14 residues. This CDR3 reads CASRRGNSNTEAFF. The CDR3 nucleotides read TGCGCCAGCAGAAGGGGAAATTCAAACACTGAAGCTTTCTTT. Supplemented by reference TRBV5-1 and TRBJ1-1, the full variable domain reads KAGVTQTPRYLIKTRGQQVTLSCSPISGHRSVSWYQQTPGQGLQFLFEYFSETQRNKGNFPGRFSGRQFSNSRSEMNVSTLELGDSALYLCASRRGNSNTEAFFGQGTRLTVV.

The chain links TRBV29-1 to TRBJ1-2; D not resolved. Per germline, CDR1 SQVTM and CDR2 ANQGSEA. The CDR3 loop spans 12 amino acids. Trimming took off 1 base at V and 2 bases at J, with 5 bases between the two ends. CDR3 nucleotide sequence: TGCAGCGTTGAAGCCGAGAACTATGGCTACACCTTC. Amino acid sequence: CSVEAENYGYTF.

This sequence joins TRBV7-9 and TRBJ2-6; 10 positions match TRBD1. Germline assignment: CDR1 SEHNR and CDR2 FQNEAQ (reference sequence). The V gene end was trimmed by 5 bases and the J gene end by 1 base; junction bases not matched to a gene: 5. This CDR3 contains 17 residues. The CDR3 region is CASSPGQGISGANVLTF. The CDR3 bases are TGTGCCAGCAGCCCGGGACAGGGGATATCTGGGGCCAACGTCCTGACTTTC.

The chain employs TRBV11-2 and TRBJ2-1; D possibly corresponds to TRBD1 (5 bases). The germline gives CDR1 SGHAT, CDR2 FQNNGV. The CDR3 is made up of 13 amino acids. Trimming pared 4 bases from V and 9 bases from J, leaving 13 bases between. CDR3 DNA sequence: TGTGCCAGCAGCTCCCGCAGGGAAAGTGAGCAGTTCTTC. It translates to CASSSRRESEQFF.

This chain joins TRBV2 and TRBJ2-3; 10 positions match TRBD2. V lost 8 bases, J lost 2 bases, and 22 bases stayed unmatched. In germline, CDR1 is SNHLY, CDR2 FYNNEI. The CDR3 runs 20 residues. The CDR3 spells CASGRGPGSGRARDTDTQYF. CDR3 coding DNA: TGTGCCAGCGGGAGGGGGCCTGGGAGCGGGAGGGCCAGGGACACAGATACGCAGTATTTT. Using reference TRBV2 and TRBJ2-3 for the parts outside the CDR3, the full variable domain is EPEVTQTPSHQVTQMGQEVILRCVPISNHLYFYWYRQILGQKVEFLVSFYNNEISEKSEIFDDQFSVERPDGSNFTLKIRSTKLEDSAMYFCASGRGPGSGRARDTDTQYFGPGTRLTVL.

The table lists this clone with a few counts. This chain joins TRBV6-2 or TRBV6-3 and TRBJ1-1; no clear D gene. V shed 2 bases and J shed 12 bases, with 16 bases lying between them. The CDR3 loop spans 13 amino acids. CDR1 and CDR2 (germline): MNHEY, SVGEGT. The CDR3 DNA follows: TGTGCCAGCAGTTACAGGAGGGTATCAACAACTTTCTTT. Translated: CASSYRRVSTTFF.

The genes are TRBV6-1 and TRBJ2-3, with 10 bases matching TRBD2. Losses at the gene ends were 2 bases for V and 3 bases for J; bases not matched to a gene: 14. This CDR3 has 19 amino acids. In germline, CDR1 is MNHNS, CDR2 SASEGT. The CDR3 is CASSELWSSGRGWTDTQYF. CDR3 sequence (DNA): TGTGCCAGCAGTGAATTATGGTCTAGCGGGAGAGGTTGGACAGATACGCAGTATTTT.

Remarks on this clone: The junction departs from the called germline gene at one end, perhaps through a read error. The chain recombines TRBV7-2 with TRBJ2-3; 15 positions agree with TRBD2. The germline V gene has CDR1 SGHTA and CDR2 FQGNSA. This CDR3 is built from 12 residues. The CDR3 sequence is CASSAGLAGGHF. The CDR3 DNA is TGTGCCAGCAGCGCGGGACTAGCGGGGGGCCATTTT.

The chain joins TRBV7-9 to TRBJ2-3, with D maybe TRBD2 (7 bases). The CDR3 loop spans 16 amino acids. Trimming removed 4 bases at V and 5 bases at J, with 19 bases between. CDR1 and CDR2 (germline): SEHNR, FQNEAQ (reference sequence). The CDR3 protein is CASSSLGGGPVDTQYF. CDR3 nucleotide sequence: TGTGCCAGCAGCTCCCTAGGGGGGGGGCCTGTAGATACGCAGTATTTT.

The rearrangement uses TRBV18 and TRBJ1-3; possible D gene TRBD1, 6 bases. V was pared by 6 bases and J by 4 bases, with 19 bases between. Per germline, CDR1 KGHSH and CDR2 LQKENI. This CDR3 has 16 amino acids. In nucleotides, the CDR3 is TGTGCCAGCTCTGCTCATCGGGGGGGCGCCGGAAACACCATATATTTT. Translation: CASSAHRGGAGNTIYF. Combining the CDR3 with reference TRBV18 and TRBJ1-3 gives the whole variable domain NAGVMQNPRHLVRRRGQEARLRCSPMKGHSHVYWYRQLPEEGLKFMVYLQKENIIDESGMPKERFSAEFPKEGPSILRIQQVVRGDSAAYFCASSAHRGGAGNTIYFGEGSWLTVV.

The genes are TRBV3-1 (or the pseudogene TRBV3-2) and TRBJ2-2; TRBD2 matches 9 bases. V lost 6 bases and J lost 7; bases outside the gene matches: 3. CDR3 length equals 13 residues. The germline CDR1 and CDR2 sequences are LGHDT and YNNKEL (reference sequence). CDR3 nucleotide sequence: TGTGCCAGCAGTCGACTAGCGGACGGGGAGCTGTTTTTT. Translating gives CASSRLADGELFF.

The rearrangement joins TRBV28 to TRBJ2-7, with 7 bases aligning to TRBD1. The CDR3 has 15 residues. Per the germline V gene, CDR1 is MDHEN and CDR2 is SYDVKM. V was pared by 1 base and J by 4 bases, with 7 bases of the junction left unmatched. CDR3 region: CASSLSGQIFYEQYF. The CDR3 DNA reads TGTGCCAGCAGTTTATCGGGACAGATCTTTTACGAGCAGTACTTC. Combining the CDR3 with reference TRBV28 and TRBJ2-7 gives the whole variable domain DVKVTQSSRYLVKRTGEKVFLECVQDMDHENMFWYRQDPGLGLRLIYFSYDVKMKEKGDIPEGYSVSREKKERFSLILESASTNQTSMYLCASSLSGQIFYEQYFGPGTRLTVT.